This T cell receptor (beta chain) stems from a study of shared clonotypes between healthy human individuals. Study outcomes and limitations: Represented diversity, genetic and exposure-history alike, was limited by few donors.

It was at deep level that the assay was run. Each unsorted PBMC replicate got 300 ng genomic DNA, tens of thousands of genomes. Ten immunoSEQ deep assay plates served to sequence unsorted PBMC DNA. Assay: immunoSEQ multiplex PCR; the TCRdb copy retains only in-frame clones and omits some. The data show over 400,000 clones, about 85% seen once. Concerning this clone: Antigen unknown.

The specimen sequenced was PBMCs. The TCR comes from a woman aged 35 to 49 in good health. Some clones in this sample may be carry-over from other donors' samples.

The CDR3 spells CASSPGTSGRNEQFF. The CDR3 DNA is TGTGCCAGCAGTCCCGGGACTAGCGGGAGGAATGAGCAGTTCTTC. The chain recombines TRBV27 with TRBJ2-1; 15 bases line up with TRBD2. V shed 5 bases and J 7 bases; nucleotides not matched to a gene: 3. This CDR3 is 15 amino acids long. From germline, CDR1 is MNHEY and CDR2 SMNVEV (reference sequence).